Presented here are 30 T cell receptor beta chains from one specimen sequenced in a study of Ad26.COV2.S vaccination and SARS-CoV-2 variants. Treatment reported: roughly 18 received Ad26.COV2.S at low or high dose, single or two shots; roughly 5 received placebo; per-sample allocation not given. Vaccine and placebo recipients were sampled on day 63 after the first injection. Profiling relied on immunoSEQ multiplex PCR, and the TCRdb table lists in-frame clones only, not all of them. The sample carries around 300,000 clones, approximately 87% recorded once. The sample in question was peripheral blood, obtained in a trial of Ad26.COV2.S vaccine versus placebo. The origin of the receptors is a person between 18 and 65 years old who received the Ad26.COV2.S COVID-19 vaccine or a placebo.

V is TRBV5-5 and J is TRBJ2-2; 14 bases fit TRBD2. The CDR3 runs to 16 residues. Unmatched junction bases numbered 3, after V lost 4 bases and J lost 4 bases. Germline V gene lookup returns CDR1 SGHKS and CDR2 YYEKEE (reference sequence). CDR3 nucleotide sequence: TGTGCCAGCAGCCGCGGACTAGCGGGAGGCACCGGGGAGCTGTTTTTT. Its protein product is CASSRGLAGGTGELFF. Full variable domain (remainder filled in from reference TRBV5-5 and TRBJ2-2): DAGVTQSPTHLIKTRGQQVTLRCSPISGHKSVSWYQQVLGQGPQFIFQYYEKEERGRGNFPDRFSARQFPNYSSELNVNALLLGDSALYLCASSRGLAGGTGELFFGEGSRLTVL.

The J gene is TRBJ1-4, the V gene TRBV5-6, with D possibly TRBD1 on 5 matching bases. The CDR3 has 14 amino acids. The V gene's germline CDR1 is SGHDT and CDR2 YYEEEE. V was clipped by 4 bases and J by 2 bases, with 9 bases between them. As DNA, the CDR3 is TGTGCCAGCAGCGGGGCTGGCACTAATGAAAAACTGTTTTTT. It specifies CASSGAGTNEKLFF.

This chain uses TRBV30 with TRBJ2-1; the D is unclear. Per the germline V gene, CDR1 is GTSNPN and CDR2 is SVGIG (reference sequence). The V gene lost 2 bases and the J gene lost 0 bases, with 5 bases spanning the gap. The CDR3 consists of 13 residues. The CDR3 sequence is CAWSRSSYNEQFF. CDR3 in DNA: TGTGCCTGGAGTCGGAGCTCCTACAATGAGCAGTTCTTC.

The chain is built from TRBV3-1 (or the pseudogene TRBV3-2) and TRBJ2-1; 7 bases match TRBD1. The ends lost 4 bases at V and 4 bases at J; junction bases unmatched: 10. Germline assignment: CDR1 LGHDT and CDR2 YNNKEL (reference sequence). This CDR3 comprises 16 residues. The CDR3 protein is CASSPWTGPFYNEQFF. Here the CDR3 DNA reads TGTGCCAGCAGCCCCTGGACAGGCCCTTTTTACAATGAGCAGTTCTTC.

This clone was observed a single time. V and J are TRBV19 and TRBJ1-1; D is uncertain. The CDR3 runs to 14 residues. With 10 bases removed from V and 0 bases from J, the gap between germline ends came to 15 bases. The V gene's germline CDR1 is LNHDA and CDR2 SQIVND (reference sequence). Here the CDR3 DNA reads TGTGCCACAGAAGGATTCGGCCTGAACACTGAAGCTTTCTTT. It yields the protein CATEGFGLNTEAFF.

The chain joins TRBV30 to TRBJ2-1; TRBD1 agrees at 7 bases. This CDR3 comprises 14 residues. The trim removed 4 bases at V and 1 base at J, leaving 4 bases unmatched. CDR1 is GTSNPN, CDR2 SVGIG, per germline (reference sequence). The CDR3 DNA is TGTGCCTGGATCGACAGGGCATCCTACAATGAGCAGTTCTTC. It encodes CAWIDRASYNEQFF.

V and J are TRBV27 and TRBJ1-1, with D hard to call. Germline V gene data show CDR1 as MNHEY and CDR2 as SMNVEV (reference sequence). The CDR3 consists of 16 residues. Trimming pared 11 bases from V and 0 bases from J, leaving 22 bases between. The CDR3, as DNA: TGTGCCTCACATCGGGGAGCATTCCTCATGAACACTGAAGCTTTCTTT. As protein: CASHRGAFLMNTEAFF.

V is TRBV10-3 and J is TRBJ1-1; tentatively, D is TRBD1 (6 bases). The V gene lost 7 bases and the J gene lost 5 bases, with 17 bases spanning the gap. CDR1 is ENHRY and CDR2 is SYGVKD in the germline V gene. The CDR3 spans 14 residues. As DNA, the CDR3 is TGTGCCATCATGTCGGAGGGGGTAGTAACTGAAGCTTTCTTT. It is translated as CAIMSEGVVTEAFF.

The J gene is TRBJ2-1, the V gene TRBV9, with D possibly matching TRBD2 (5 bases). Trimming cost V 1 base and J 2 bases, with 19 bases left between them. The V gene's germline CDR1 is SGDLS and CDR2 YYNGEE. This CDR3 has 18 amino acids. CDR3 protein: CASSVSPSLANTYNEQFF. The CDR3 DNA reads TGTGCCAGCAGCGTATCACCTTCTTTAGCGAATACCTACAATGAGCAGTTCTTC.

The J gene is TRBJ1-2, the V gene TRBV5-1; D is perhaps TRBD1 (5 bases). The CDR3 has 12 amino acids. Germline CDR1 is SGHRS and CDR2 is YFSETQ. With 4 bases removed from V and 6 bases from J, the gap between germline ends came to 10 bases. This CDR3 reads CASSLTVDGYTF. In DNA form, the CDR3 reads TGCGCCAGCAGCCTGACAGTCGATGGCTACACCTTC.

V gene TRBV27 combines with J gene TRBJ2-1, with D possibly being TRBD2 (5 bases). Trimming removed 2 bases from V and 6 bases from J, with 23 bases in between. The CDR3 is made up of 18 amino acids. Germline V gives CDR1 MNHEY, CDR2 SMNVEV (reference sequence). CDR3 amino acids: CASSLREFDWEWGNEQFF. The CDR3 DNA sequence: TGTGCCAGCAGTTTAAGGGAGTTCGATTGGGAGTGGGGCAATGAGCAGTTCTTC.

This sequence joins TRBV27 and TRBJ2-2, with TRBD2 matching over 8 bases. Germline assignment: CDR1 MNHEY and CDR2 SMNVEV (reference sequence). V gave up 1 base and J gave up 8 bases; unmatched junction bases: 6. The CDR3 has 15 amino acids. CDR3 in DNA: TGTGCCAGCAGTTTATACCGGGAGGGCCGAGGGGAGCTGTTTTTT. Translated, it gives CASSLYREGRGELFF.

This chain joins TRBV24-1 and TRBJ2-1; D assignment may be TRBD1 or TRBD2 (5 bases each). V was clipped by 2 bases and J by 8 bases, with 9 bases between them. Germline CDR1 KGHDR, CDR2 SFDVKD. CDR3 length: 13 residues. The CDR3, as DNA: TGTGCCACCAGTGATTGGGACCGCGATGAGCAGTTCTTC. Translation gives CATSDWDRDEQFF.

In the case of this clone: Distinct nucleotide sequences in the sample also encode this CDR3. The chain combines TRBV3-1 (or the pseudogene TRBV3-2) with TRBJ1-2; D not certain. Germline CDR1 reads LGHDT; CDR2 reads YNNKEL (reference sequence). The CDR3 sequence is 14 residues long. V was trimmed by 0 bases and J by 8 bases, leaving 13 bases between them. Written as DNA, the CDR3 is TGTGCCAGCAGCCAAGATCCTGGTTTGGGGGGCTACACCTTC. Translating it yields CASSQDPGLGGYTF.

The gene calls are TRBV24-1 and TRBJ1-2; 8 bases map to TRBD1. V trimming: 5 bases; J trimming: 4 bases; junction bases outside the gene matches: 2. CDR3 length: 13 residues. From germline, CDR1 is KGHDR and CDR2 SFDVKD. The DNA for the CDR3 is TGTGCCACCAGTGGACAGGGGTTCTATGGCTACACCTTC. Its protein product is CATSGQGFYGYTF.

The J gene is TRBJ1-1, the V gene TRBV5-4; D is ambiguous. CDR1 is SGHNT and CDR2 is YYREEE in the germline V gene (reference sequence). The V end was cut by 4 bases, the J end by 3 bases, with 16 bases between. The CDR3 has 15 amino acids. The CDR3 here is CASSPMAWSDTEAFF. The CDR3 DNA follows: TGTGCCAGCAGCCCCATGGCATGGTCAGACACTGAAGCTTTCTTT.

This clone turned up a few times. The chain is built from TRBV6-5 and TRBJ2-2, with 7 bases fitting TRBD2. The V gene end was trimmed by 8 bases and the J gene end by 5 bases; junction bases not matched to a gene: 8. This CDR3 region has 14 residues. Per the germline V gene, CDR1 is MNHEY and CDR2 is SVGAGI. This chain's CDR3 is CASGWGAGTGELFF. The CDR3 bases are TGTGCCAGCGGTTGGGGAGCGGGAACCGGGGAGCTGTTTTTT.

The rearrangement joins TRBV11-2 to TRBJ2-1; possibly TRBD1 for D (5 bases). Trimming took off 4 bases at V and 4 bases at J, with 11 bases between the two ends. From germline, CDR1 is SGHAT and CDR2 FQNNGV. The length of the CDR3 is 14 residues. CDR3 coding DNA: TGTGCCAGCAGCTCGCGACAGAGGTACAATGAGCAGTTCTTC. It codes for CASSSRQRYNEQFF.

The gene calls are TRBV5-6 and TRBJ1-1, with TRBD1 identical over 7 bases. This CDR3 is 13 amino acids long. V trimming: 3 bases; J trimming: 8 bases; junction bases outside the gene matches: 7. Germline-derived CDR1 and CDR2 are SGHDT and YYEEEE. The CDR3 loop reads CASSSGQALEAFF. In DNA, the CDR3 is TGTGCCAGCAGCTCCGGACAGGCCTTAGAAGCTTTCTTT.

The chain recombines TRBV5-6 with TRBJ1-5, with 7 bases aligning to TRBD1. Germline lookup yields CDR1 SGHDT and CDR2 YYEEEE. The CDR3 contains 14 residues. V lost 5 bases, J lost 7 bases, and 9 bases stayed unmatched. The CDR3 DNA reads as TGTGCCAGCAGTTCACGCACAGGGGAACAGCCCCAGCATTTT. This encodes CASSSRTGEQPQHF.

The chain uses TRBV9 and TRBJ2-1, with D possibly matching TRBD2 (6 bases). V dropped 7 bases and J dropped 12 bases, with 11 bases sitting between them. CDR3 size: 10 residues. Per germline, CDR1 SGDLS and CDR2 YYNGEE. The CDR3 here is CASGAGPQFF. The CDR3 DNA follows: TGTGCCAGCGGAGCGGGCCCGCAGTTCTTC.

This clone was detected a few times. This sequence joins TRBV27 and TRBJ1-3; 8 nucleotides align to TRBD1. Trimming removed 5 bases from V and 2 bases from J; junction bases left unmatched: 5. Germline V gene sequence: CDR1 MNHEY, CDR2 SMNVEV (reference sequence). This CDR3 spans 15 amino acids. The CDR3 nucleotides are TGTGCCAGCAGTCCGGCAGGGGGCCCTGGAAACACCATATATTTT. The encoded protein is CASSPAGGPGNTIYF.

V gene TRBV19 combines with J gene TRBJ1-6; D is undetermined. The length of the CDR3 is 13 residues. V was pared by 7 bases and J by 0 bases, with 4 bases between. Germline CDR1 and CDR2: LNHDA and SQIVND (reference sequence). DNA for the CDR3: TGTGCCAGTACCGCCTCCTATAATTCACCCCTCCACTTT. Its translation is CASTASYNSPLHF.

The chain links TRBV5-1 to TRBJ2-1; D is uncertain. Germline lookup yields CDR1 SGHRS and CDR2 YFSETQ. The CDR3 has 16 amino acids. The V gene lost 4 bases and the J gene lost 0 bases, with 14 bases spanning the gap. The chain's CDR3 is CASSPVDRPSYNEQFF. CDR3 nucleotides: TGCGCCAGCAGCCCGGTGGACCGACCCTCCTACAATGAGCAGTTCTTC.

The table lists this clone with a count of one. V is TRBV12-2 and J is TRBJ1-6. TRBV12-2 is annotated as a pseudogene. CDR3 size: 17 residues. CDR3: CASPSRSWRKRNSPLHF. The CDR3 DNA is TGTGCAAGTCCCTCCAGGTCGTGGCGGAAAAGGAATTCACCCCTCCACTTT.

V usage is TRBV5-1 and J usage is TRBJ1-2; the D gene is possibly TRBD1 (5 bases). The CDR3 runs to 14 residues. CDR1 and CDR2 (germline): SGHRS, YFSETQ. V was trimmed by 4 bases and J by 4 bases, leaving 14 bases between them. The CDR3 nucleotides read TGCGCCAGCAGCCCGAAGGCAGGGAGCTATGGCTACACCTTC. It codes for CASSPKAGSYGYTF.

This chain uses TRBV11-2 with TRBJ2-2, with 10 bases that match TRBD1. Germline CDR1 SGHAT, CDR2 FQNNGV. V gave up 5 bases and J gave up 7 bases; unmatched junction bases: 13. This CDR3 spans 17 amino acids. The CDR3 bases are TGTGCCAGCAGCCATTTCCGGGACAGGGGAATAGGCGGGGAGCTGTTTTTT. Encoded protein: CASSHFRDRGIGGELFF.

This chain uses TRBV5-5 with TRBJ1-5; 9 nucleotides agree with TRBD1. This CDR3 spans 16 amino acids. Unmatched junction bases numbered 7, after V lost 1 base and J lost 5 bases. Germline lookup yields CDR1 SGHKS and CDR2 YYEKEE (reference sequence). As DNA, the CDR3 is TGTGCCAGCAGCTTGATAGACAGGGGGTGGGATCAGCCCCAGCATTTT. Its translation: CASSLIDRGWDQPQHF.

This chain connects TRBV11-2 to TRBJ2-2; the D is unclear. The V and J ends lost 1 base and 2 bases respectively, with 8 bases between them. Germline V CDR1 and CDR2: SGHAT, FQNNGV. CDR3 size: 15 residues. For the CDR3, the DNA is TGTGCCAGCAGCTTAGGAGAAAGTAACACCGGGGAGCTGTTTTTT. Translated: CASSLGESNTGELFF.

CDR3 region: CASSPTLGYGYTF. CDR3 DNA: TGTGCCAGCAGCCCAACCTTGGGATATGGCTACACCTTC. This chain uses TRBV7-8 with TRBJ1-2; D gene unclear. Germline V gene data show CDR1 as SGHVS and CDR2 as FQNEAQ. The CDR3 loop spans 13 amino acids. Deletions cut 5 bases from V and 5 bases from J, with 12 bases between.